This T cell receptor (beta chain) appears in the sequencing data of a study of blood T cell repertoires in COVID-19. On the study more broadly: The study drew acute and convalescent COVID-19 samples from the United States, Italy and Spain. PBMCs, B-cell-depleted T cells, or T cells provided the cDNA or gDNA that made up the material.

There are 13 residues in the CDR3. Germline CDR1 and CDR2: LGHDT and YNNKEL (reference sequence). V shed 4 bases and J shed 6 bases, with 9 bases lying between them. Per the original methods: Reference gene primer amplification gave nucleated cell count estimates. Produced via immunoSEQ multiplex PCR; TCRdb's table is partial and in-frame only. V, J and clone size reflect that table, while D and trimming were determined from the DNA. This sample carries about 280,000 clones, about 86% of them seen once, and the ten largest clones take 2% to 2.5%. The clonotype comes from a young woman who had recovered from COVID-19. The sequenced material came from peripheral blood. The J gene is TRBJ2-2, the V gene TRBV3-1 (or the pseudogene TRBV3-2); unclear D gene. The CDR3 DNA sequence: TGTGCCAGCAGCCCGTACGGTTCCGGGGAGCTGTTTTTT. Translation gives CASSPYGSGELFF.